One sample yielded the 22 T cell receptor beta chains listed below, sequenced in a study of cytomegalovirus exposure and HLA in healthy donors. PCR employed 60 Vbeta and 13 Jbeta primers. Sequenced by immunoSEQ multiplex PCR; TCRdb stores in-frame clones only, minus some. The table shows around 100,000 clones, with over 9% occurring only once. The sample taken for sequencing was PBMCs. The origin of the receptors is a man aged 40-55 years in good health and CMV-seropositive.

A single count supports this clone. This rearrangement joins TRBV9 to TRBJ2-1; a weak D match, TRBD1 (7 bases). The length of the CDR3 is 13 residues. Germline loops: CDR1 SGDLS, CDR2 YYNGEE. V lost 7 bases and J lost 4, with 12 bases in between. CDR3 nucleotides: TGTGCCAGCTCCCCAGGGGGGTACAATGAGCAGTTCTTC. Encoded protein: CASSPGGYNEQFF.

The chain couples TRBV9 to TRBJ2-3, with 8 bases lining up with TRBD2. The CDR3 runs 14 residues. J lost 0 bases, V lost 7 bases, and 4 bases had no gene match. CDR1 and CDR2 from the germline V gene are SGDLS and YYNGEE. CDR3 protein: CASAGGSSTDTQYF. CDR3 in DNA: TGTGCCAGCGCGGGGGGTTCTAGCACAGATACGCAGTATTTT.

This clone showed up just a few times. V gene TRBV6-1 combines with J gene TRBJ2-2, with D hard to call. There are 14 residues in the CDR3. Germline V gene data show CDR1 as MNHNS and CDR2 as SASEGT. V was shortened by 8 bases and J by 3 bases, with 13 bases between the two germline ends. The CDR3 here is CASAAVLDTGELFF. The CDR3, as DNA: TGTGCCAGCGCGGCGGTCTTGGACACCGGGGAGCTGTTTTTT.

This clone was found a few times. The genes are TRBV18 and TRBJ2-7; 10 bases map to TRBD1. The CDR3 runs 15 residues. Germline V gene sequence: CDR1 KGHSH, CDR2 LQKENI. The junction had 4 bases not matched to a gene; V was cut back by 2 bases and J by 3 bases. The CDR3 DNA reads TGTGCCAGCTCACCAGGACAGGGGGGGCTCTACGAGCAGTACTTC. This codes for CASSPGQGGLYEQYF.

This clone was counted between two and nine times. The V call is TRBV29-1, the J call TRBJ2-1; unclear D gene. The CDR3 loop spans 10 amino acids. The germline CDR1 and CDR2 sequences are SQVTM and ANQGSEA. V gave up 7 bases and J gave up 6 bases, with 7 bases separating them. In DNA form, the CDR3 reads TGCAGCGCAACAAGCAATGAGCAGTTCTTC. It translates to CSATSNEQFF.

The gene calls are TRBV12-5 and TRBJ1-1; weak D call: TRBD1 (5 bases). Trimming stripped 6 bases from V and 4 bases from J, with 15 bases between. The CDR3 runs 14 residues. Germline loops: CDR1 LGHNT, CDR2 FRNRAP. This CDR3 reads CASGILMGGTEAFF. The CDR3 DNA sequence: TGTGCTAGTGGGATTCTCATGGGGGGCACTGAAGCTTTCTTT.

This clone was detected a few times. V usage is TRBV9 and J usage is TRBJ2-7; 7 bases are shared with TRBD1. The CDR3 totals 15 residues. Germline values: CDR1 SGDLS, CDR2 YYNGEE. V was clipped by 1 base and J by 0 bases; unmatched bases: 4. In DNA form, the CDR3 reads TGTGCCAGCAGCGTATCAGGGACAGCCTCCTACGAGCAGTACTTC. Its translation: CASSVSGTASYEQYF.

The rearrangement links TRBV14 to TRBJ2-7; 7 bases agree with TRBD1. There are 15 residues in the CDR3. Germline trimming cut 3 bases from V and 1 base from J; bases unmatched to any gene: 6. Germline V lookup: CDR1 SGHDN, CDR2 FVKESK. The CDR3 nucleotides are TGTGCCAGCAGCCAGTTACAGGGGAGTTCCTACGAGCAGTACTTC. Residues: CASSQLQGSSYEQYF.

CDR3 sequence (DNA): TGTGCCAGCAGCCCCGATACTAGTTTTAAGAACAATGAGCAGTTCTTC. Translated: CASSPDTSFKNNEQFF. This rearrangement joins TRBV11-2 to TRBJ2-1, with D perhaps matching TRBD2 (5 bases). Germline lookup yields CDR1 SGHAT and CDR2 FQNNGV. V gave up 5 bases and J gave up 5 bases, with 19 bases separating them. This CDR3 region has 16 residues.

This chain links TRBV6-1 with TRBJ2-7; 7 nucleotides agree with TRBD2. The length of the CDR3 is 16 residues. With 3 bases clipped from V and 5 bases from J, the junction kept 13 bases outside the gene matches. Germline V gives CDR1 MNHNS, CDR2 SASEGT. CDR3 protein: CASSEGGDLLVHEQYF. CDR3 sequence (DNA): TGTGCCAGCAGTGAGGGGGGGGACTTACTAGTCCACGAGCAGTACTTC.

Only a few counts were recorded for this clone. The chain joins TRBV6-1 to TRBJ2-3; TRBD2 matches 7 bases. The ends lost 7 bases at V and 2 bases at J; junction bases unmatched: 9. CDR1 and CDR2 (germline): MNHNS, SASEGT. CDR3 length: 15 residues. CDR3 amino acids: CASKGREGLTDTQYF. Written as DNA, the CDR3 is TGTGCCAGCAAAGGGAGGGAGGGCCTCACAGATACGCAGTATTTT.

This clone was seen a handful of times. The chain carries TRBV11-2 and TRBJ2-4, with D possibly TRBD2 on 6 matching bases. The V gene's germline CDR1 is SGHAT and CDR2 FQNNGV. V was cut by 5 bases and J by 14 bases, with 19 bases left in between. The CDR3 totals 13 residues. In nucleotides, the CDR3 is TGTGCCAGCAGCGAGTACGGGGGAGCTAGCGAGTACTTC. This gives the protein CASSEYGGASEYF. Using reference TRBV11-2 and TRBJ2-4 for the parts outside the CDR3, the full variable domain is EAGVAQSPRYKIIEKRQSVAFWCNPISGHATLYWYQQILGQGPKLLIQFQNNGVVDDSQLPKDRFSAERLKGVDSTLKIQPAKLEDSAVYLCASSEYGGASEYFGAGTRLSVL.

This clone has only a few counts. Here the CDR3 DNA reads TGTGCCAGCAGTTTAGGACAGGGGACCTCCCGTACCAGATACGAGCAGTACTTC. Protein sequence: CASSLGQGTSRTRYEQYF. V gene TRBV27 combines with J gene TRBJ2-7; 9 nucleotides match TRBD1. The germline V gene has CDR1 MNHEY and CDR2 SMNVEV (reference sequence). CDR3 length: 18 residues. The junction had 15 bases not matched to a gene; V was cut back by 2 bases and J by 4 bases.

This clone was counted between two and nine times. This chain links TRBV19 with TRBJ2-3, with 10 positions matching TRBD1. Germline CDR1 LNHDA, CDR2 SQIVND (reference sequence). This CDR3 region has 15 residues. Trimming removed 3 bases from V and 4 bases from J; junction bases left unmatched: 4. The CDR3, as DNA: TGTGCCAGTAGTATCGAGGGGACAGGGGCAGATACGCAGTATTTT. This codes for CASSIEGTGADTQYF.

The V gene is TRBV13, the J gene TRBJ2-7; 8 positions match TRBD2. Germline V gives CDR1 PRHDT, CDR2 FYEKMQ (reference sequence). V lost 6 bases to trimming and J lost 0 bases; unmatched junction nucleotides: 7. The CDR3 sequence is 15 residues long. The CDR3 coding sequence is TGTGCCAGCAGTACGGGACTAGGACTCTCCTACGAGCAGTACTTC. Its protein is CASSTGLGLSYEQYF.

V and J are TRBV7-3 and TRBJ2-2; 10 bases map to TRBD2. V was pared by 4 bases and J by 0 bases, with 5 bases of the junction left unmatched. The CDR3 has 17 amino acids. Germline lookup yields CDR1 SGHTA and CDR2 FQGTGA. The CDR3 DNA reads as TGTGCCAGCAGCTACGGACTAGCGGAGGCGAACACCGGGGAGCTGTTTTTT. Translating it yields CASSYGLAEANTGELFF.

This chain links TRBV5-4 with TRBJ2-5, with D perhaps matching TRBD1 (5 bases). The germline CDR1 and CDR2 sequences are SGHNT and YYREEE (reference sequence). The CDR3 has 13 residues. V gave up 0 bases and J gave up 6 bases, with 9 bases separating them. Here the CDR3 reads CASSLGPGKTQYF. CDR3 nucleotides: TGTGCCAGCAGCTTGGGGCCAGGGAAGACCCAGTACTTC.

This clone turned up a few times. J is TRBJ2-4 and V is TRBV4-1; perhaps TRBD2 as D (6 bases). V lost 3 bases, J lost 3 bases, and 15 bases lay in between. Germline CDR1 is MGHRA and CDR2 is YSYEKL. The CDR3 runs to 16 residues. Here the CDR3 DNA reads TGCGCCAGCAGCCACCTCCTGGGAGGAAACAAAAACATTCAGTACTTC. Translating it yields CASSHLLGGNKNIQYF.

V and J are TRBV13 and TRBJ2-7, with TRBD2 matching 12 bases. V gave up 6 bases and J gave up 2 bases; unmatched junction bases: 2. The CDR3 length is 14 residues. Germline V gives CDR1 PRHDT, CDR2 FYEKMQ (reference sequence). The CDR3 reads CASSRTSGAYEQYF. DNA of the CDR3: TGTGCCAGCAGTCGGACTAGCGGGGCCTACGAGCAGTACTTC.

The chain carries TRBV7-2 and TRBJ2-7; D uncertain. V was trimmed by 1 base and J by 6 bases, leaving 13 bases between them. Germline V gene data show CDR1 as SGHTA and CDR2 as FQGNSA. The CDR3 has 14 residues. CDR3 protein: CASSLGGSPSEQYF. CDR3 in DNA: TGTGCCAGCAGCTTAGGAGGATCCCCATCCGAGCAGTACTTC. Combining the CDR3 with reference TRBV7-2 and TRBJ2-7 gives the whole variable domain GAGVSQSPSNKVTEKGKDVELRCDPISGHTALYWYRQSLGQGLEFLIYFQGNSAPDKSGLPSDRFSAERTGGSVSTLTIQRTQQEDSAVYLCASSLGGSPSEQYFGPGTRLTVT.

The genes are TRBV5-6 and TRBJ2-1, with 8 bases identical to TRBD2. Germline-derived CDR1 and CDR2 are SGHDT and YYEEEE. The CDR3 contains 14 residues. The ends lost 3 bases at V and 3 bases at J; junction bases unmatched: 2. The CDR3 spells CASSSSGGYNEQFF. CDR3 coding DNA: TGTGCCAGCAGCTCCAGCGGGGGCTACAATGAGCAGTTCTTC.

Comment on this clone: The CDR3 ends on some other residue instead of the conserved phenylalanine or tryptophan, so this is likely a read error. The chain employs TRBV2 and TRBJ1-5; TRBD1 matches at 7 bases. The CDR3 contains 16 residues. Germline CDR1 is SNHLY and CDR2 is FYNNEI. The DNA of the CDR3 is TGTGCAAGCAGTGAAGCGGTGGACAGGTTCAATCAGCCCCAGCATGTT. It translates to CASSEAVDRFNQPQHV.